This paragraph reports one TCR beta chain. The antigen is not known. The data belong to a study of cytomegalovirus exposure and HLA in healthy donors. Broader study findings: Per a prior analysis, the majority of TCR beta V segments were productive roughly 87% or roughly 30% of the time. The study dropped some indistinguishable V segments, TRBV6-2 and TRBV6-3 among them. Later analysis identified a missense DCLRE1C variant that was linked to TCR beta V- and J-gene trimming.

CDR1 and CDR2 (germline): MNHEY, SVGAGI. The CDR3 is made up of 14 amino acids. Primers included in the PCR were 60 Vbeta and 13 Jbeta primers. Sequencing used immunoSEQ multiplex PCR; TCRdb keeps in-frame clones, though not all of them. Of roughly 190,000 clones in the sample, roughly 80% were seen once. The chain uses TRBV6-5 and TRBJ2-5; 9 bases match TRBD1. The J call is in doubt because the DNA end fits TRBJ2-7 better. Sequencing was carried out using PBMCs. The sequence was obtained from a woman in her twenties or thirties in good health and CMV-seropositive. CDR3 residues: CASSSDRGLYEQYF. The CDR3 bases are TGTGCCAGCAGTTCGGACAGGGGTCTCTACGAGCAGTACTTC.